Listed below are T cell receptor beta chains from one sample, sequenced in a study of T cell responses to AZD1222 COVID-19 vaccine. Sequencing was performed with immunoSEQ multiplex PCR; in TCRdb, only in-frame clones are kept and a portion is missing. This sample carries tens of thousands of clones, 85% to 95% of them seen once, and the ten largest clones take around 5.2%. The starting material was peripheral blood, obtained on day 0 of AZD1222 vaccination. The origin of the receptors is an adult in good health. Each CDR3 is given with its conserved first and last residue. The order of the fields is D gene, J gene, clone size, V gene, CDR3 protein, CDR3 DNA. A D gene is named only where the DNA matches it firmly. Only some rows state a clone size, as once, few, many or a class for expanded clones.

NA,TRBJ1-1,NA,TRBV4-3,CASSLDRINTEAFF,TGCGCCAGCAGCCTTGACAGGATCAACACTGAAGCTTTCTTT
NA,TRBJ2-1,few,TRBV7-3,CASSLGQGNNEQFF,TGTGCCAGCAGCTTAGGGCAGGGAAATAATGAGCAGTTCTTC
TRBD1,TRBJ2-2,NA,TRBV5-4,CASSLGFGTGGNTGELFF,TGTGCCAGCAGCTTGGGTTTTGGGACAGGGGGTAACACCGGGGAGCTGTTTTTT
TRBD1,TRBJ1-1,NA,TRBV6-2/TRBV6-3,CASSSQRTGLTNTEAFF,TGTGCCAGCAGTTCCCAAAGGACAGGTCTTACGAACACTGAAGCTTTCTTT
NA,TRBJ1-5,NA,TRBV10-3,CAISERGSDFSNQPQHF,TGTGCCATCAGCGAGAGGGGGTCAGACTTTAGCAATCAGCCCCAGCATTTT
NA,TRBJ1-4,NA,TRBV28,CASTSEPRGKLFF,TGTGCCAGCACCTCGGAACCCAGGGGAAAACTGTTTTTT
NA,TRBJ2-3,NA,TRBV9,CASSAGASSTDTQYF,TGTGCCAGCAGCGCGGGGGCGAGTAGCACAGATACGCAGTATTTT
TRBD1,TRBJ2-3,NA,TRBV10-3,CAISEFDGTGASTDTQYF,TGTGCCATCAGTGAGTTCGACGGGACAGGGGCAAGCACAGATACGCAGTATTTT
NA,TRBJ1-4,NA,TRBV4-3,CASSQDMRATNEKLFF,TGCGCCAGCAGCCAAGATATGAGGGCTACTAATGAAAAACTGTTTTTT
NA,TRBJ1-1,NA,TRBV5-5,CASSLVGSLNTEAFF,TGTGCCAGCAGCTTGGTCGGCAGCCTGAACACTGAAGCTTTCTTT
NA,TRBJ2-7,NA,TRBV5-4,CASSLQRGEQYF,TGTGCCAGCAGCTTGCAGAGGGGCGAGCAGTACTTC
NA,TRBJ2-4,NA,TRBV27,CASRLRGAGKNIQYF,TGTGCCAGCAGACTCCGGGGGGCTGGCAAAAACATTCAGTACTTC
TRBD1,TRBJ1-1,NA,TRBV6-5,CASRGQGIGTEAFF,TGTGCCAGCAGAGGACAGGGGATCGGTACTGAAGCTTTCTTT
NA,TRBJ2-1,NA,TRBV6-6,CASSYSGPYNEQFF,TGTGCCAGCAGTTACTCGGGGCCTTACAATGAGCAGTTCTTC
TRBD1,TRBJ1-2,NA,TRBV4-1,CASSQGTGWGGTRGYTF,TGCGCCAGCAGCCAGGGGACAGGGTGGGGAGGGACTCGGGGCTACACCTTC
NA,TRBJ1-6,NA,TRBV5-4,CASSLGQVSSYNSPLHF,TGTGCCAGCAGCTTGGGACAGGTAAGCTCCTATAATTCACCCCTCCACTTT
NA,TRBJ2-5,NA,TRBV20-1,CSARYLETQYF,TGCAGTGCCCGGTATCTTGAGACCCAGTACTTC
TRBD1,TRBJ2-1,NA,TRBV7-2,CASSLGQGPYNEQFF,TGTGCCAGCAGCTTGGGACAGGGGCCATACAATGAGCAGTTCTTC
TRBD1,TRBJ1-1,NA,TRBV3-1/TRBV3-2,CASSHGQGATEAFF,TGTGCCAGCAGCCACGGACAGGGAGCCACTGAAGCTTTCTTT
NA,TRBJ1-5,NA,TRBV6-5,CASTIREAYQPQHF,TGTGCCAGCACTATCCGGGAGGCTTATCAGCCCCAGCATTTT
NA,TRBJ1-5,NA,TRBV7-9,CASSLGSVGNQPQHF,TGTGCCAGCAGCTTAGGGTCGGTGGGGAATCAGCCCCAGCATTTT
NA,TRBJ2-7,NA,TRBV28,CASSLQGRVSEQYF,TGTGCCAGCAGTTTGCAGGGCAGGGTAAGCGAGCAGTACTTC
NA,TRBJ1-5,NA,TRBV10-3,CAISAEVGQPQHF,TGTGCCATCAGTGCAGAGGTGGGACAGCCCCAGCATTTT
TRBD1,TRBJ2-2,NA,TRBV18,CASSRERTRQGKNTGELFF,TGTGCCAGCTCACGAGAAAGGACGAGACAGGGAAAGAACACCGGGGAGCTGTTTTTT
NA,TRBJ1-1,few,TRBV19,CATEESTEAFF,TGTGCCACCGAGGAGAGTACTGAAGCTTTCTTT
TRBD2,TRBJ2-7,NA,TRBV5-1,CASRPSGGNYEQYF,TGCGCCAGCCGACCTAGCGGTGGGAACTACGAGCAGTACTTC
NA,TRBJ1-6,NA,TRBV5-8,CASSPVMASRNSPLHF,TGTGCCAGCAGCCCCGTTATGGCCTCCAGGAATTCACCCCTCCACTTT